A selection of T cell receptor beta chains follows, all from one sample in a study of T cells in Graves' hyperthyroidism and ophthalmopathy. TCRdb reprocessed the multiplex PCR reads via MiXCR and lists one record per CDR3 protein. The table has about 300,000 distinct CDR3 sequences, 15% to 20% seen once. Sequencing was performed on blood. All receptors derive from a man aged 30 to 45 with Graves' hyperthyroidism. The CDR3 runs from the conserved cysteine through the conserved F or W. The order of the fields is V gene, clone size, CDR3 protein. Where a row states a size, it is once, few, many or the class of an expanded clone; other rows omit it.

v_call: TRBV11-3; clone_size: many; cdr3_aa: CASSLASDTQYF
v_call: TRBV20-1; clone_size: many; cdr3_aa: CSALQREAVVYEQYF
v_call: TRBV7-9; clone_size: .; cdr3_aa: CASSSATSYTGELFF
v_call: TRBV10-1; clone_size: .; cdr3_aa: CASSESAFLPEAFF
v_call: TRBV25-1; clone_size: .; cdr3_aa: CASSGGSQETQYF
v_call: TRBV5-1; clone_size: few; cdr3_aa: CASTLINLQETQYF
v_call: TRBV18; clone_size: .; cdr3_aa: CASSPWDRNEKLFF
v_call: TRBV2; clone_size: many; cdr3_aa: CASSGVATDTQYF
v_call: TRBV28; clone_size: many; cdr3_aa: CASSLGWNREETQYF
v_call: TRBV20-1; clone_size: many; cdr3_aa: CSAGGGVSFGETQYF
v_call: TRBV11-2; clone_size: .; cdr3_aa: CASSLGDTGGGETQYF